Below, 23 T cell receptor beta chains from the same sample are listed, as sequenced in a study of neurological immune-mediated disorders. TCRdb passed the 5' RACE reads through MiXCR, listing each CDR3 protein once. The data contain 20,000 to 30,000 distinct CDR3 sequences, approximately 13% of them seen just once; the ten biggest clones take up about an eighth. Sequencing was carried out using PBMCs. These receptor sequences come from an older woman with HTLV-1-associated myelopathy (HAM/TSP).

This clonotype was recorded at least ten times. The genes are TRBV12-3 or TRBV12-4 and TRBJ2-3; 12 bases agree with TRBD2. The V segment lost 8 bases and the J segment 2 bases; nucleotides outside the gene matches: 11. The CDR3 has 17 amino acids. CDR3 sequence (DNA): TGTGCCAGCCGTAGTACTCGGACTAGCGGGAACACAGATACGCAGTATTTT. Translated: CASRSTRTSGNTDTQYF.

This clonotype was detected ten times or more. The chain joins TRBV7-9 to TRBJ2-3; 8 bases agree with TRBD1. V shed 6 bases and J 3 bases; nucleotides not matched to a gene: 5. The CDR3 runs 14 residues. Germline V gene data show CDR1 as SEHNR and CDR2 as FQNEAQ (reference sequence). The CDR3 spells CASSRDRRTDTQYF. The DNA of the CDR3 is TGTGCCAGCAGTCGGGACAGGCGGACAGATACGCAGTATTTT.

The CDR3 nucleotides are TGTGCCAGCAGCGTAGGGATGAACACTGAAGCTTTCTTT. Translated, it gives CASSVGMNTEAFF. The chain combines TRBV9 with TRBJ1-1; D unresolved. This CDR3 has 13 amino acids. The V end was cut by 0 bases, the J end by 0 bases, with 3 bases between. Germline CDR1 is SGDLS and CDR2 is YYNGEE.

In the case of this clonotype: The conserved phenylalanine or tryptophan normally closing the CDR3 is absent here, so this likely arose from a read error. The chain has TRBV10-3 and TRBJ2-7; no reliable D call. This CDR3 has 13 amino acids. CDR1 is ENHRY and CDR2 is SYGVKD in the germline V gene. Trimming left V 8 bases short and J 6 bases short, with 17 bases between. The CDR3 is CAIERDQPGEQYL. The CDR3 nucleotides read TGTGCCATCGAAAGAGACCAGCCGGGCGAGCAGTACCTC.

This clonotype was observed many times. J is TRBJ2-2 and V is TRBV5-1; TRBD2 is a possible D gene (6 bases). Per germline, CDR1 SGHRS and CDR2 YFSETQ. The CDR3 contains 12 residues. The V gene lost 4 bases and the J gene lost 13 bases, with 14 bases spanning the gap. The CDR3 spells CASSGGLRGLFF. DNA of the CDR3: TGCGCCAGCAGCGGGGGACTTAGAGGGCTGTTTTTT.

This clonotype was recorded only once. V is TRBV20-1 and J is TRBJ2-7; no clear D gene. The ends were cut back, 0 bases at V and 4 bases at J, with 13 bases in the middle. The CDR3 spans 14 residues. Germline CDR1 is DFQATT and CDR2 is SNEGSKA (reference sequence). The CDR3 here is CSAREGSDVYEQYF. In DNA form, the CDR3 reads TGCAGTGCTAGAGAGGGCTCGGATGTGTACGAGCAGTACTTC.

This clonotype came up many times. CDR3 in amino acids: CASSLRGRGFTEAFF. The CDR3 coding sequence is TGTGCCAGCAGTTTACGGGGCAGGGGGTTCACTGAAGCTTTCTTT. The chain combines TRBV12-3 or TRBV12-4 with TRBJ1-1; 7 bases align to TRBD1. V dropped 2 bases and J dropped 4; count of bases not matched to a gene: 7. The CDR3 covers 15 residues.

This clonotype was detected ten times or more. V is TRBV11-2 and J is TRBJ2-2, with D tentatively TRBD2 (5 bases). This CDR3 spans 15 amino acids. V lost 1 base and J lost 2, with 8 bases in between. CDR1 is SGHAT, CDR2 FQNNGV, per germline. The CDR3 region is CASSLGRVNTGELFF. CDR3 DNA: TGTGCCAGCAGCTTAGGGCGGGTCAACACCGGGGAGCTGTTTTTT.

This clonotype was observed many times. CDR3 DNA sequence: TGTGCCACCAGCAGAGATCGGGCGGTTCCCTATGGCTACACCTTC. The encoded protein is CATSRDRAVPYGYTF. The chain has TRBV15 and TRBJ1-2; D unclear. V was trimmed by 0 bases and J by 4 bases, leaving 12 bases between them. The CDR3 contains 15 residues. Germline V gene lookup returns CDR1 LNHNV and CDR2 YYDKDF (reference sequence).

This clonotype was detected many times. This rearrangement joins TRBV5-1 to TRBJ1-2; D possibly corresponds to TRBD1 (6 bases). Trimming pared 0 bases from V and 0 bases from J, leaving 9 bases between. This CDR3 has 15 residues. Germline V CDR1 and CDR2: SGHRS, YFSETQ. The CDR3: CASSLVGHANYGYTF. Written as DNA, the CDR3 is TGCGCCAGCAGCTTGGTGGGACATGCTAACTATGGCTACACCTTC.

This clonotype came up many times. V gene TRBV5-8 combines with J gene TRBJ1-2; D gene unclear. CDR3 size: 15 residues. Germline V CDR1 and CDR2: SGHTS, YDEGEE. Between the trimmed V and J ends, which lost 0 bases and 7 bases, there was a span of 16 bases. DNA of the CDR3: TGTGCCAGCAGCTTGGGGGGAGCACATTCGCCTGGCTACACCTTC. Encoded protein: CASSLGGAHSPGYTF.

This clonotype was observed many times. DNA of the CDR3: TGTGCCAGCAGTCCCCCAATAGCGGGACCCAATGAGCAGTTCTTC. It yields the protein CASSPPIAGPNEQFF. The rearrangement joins TRBV28 to TRBJ2-1; 8 bases map to TRBD2. V lost 5 bases, J lost 6 bases, and 9 bases stayed unmatched. Germline CDR1 MDHEN, CDR2 SYDVKM. The CDR3 has 15 residues.

V usage is TRBV6-5 and J usage is TRBJ1-5, with TRBD1 matching over 10 bases. J lost 0 bases, V lost 4 bases, and 9 bases had no gene match. The CDR3 sequence is 18 residues long. Per germline, CDR1 MNHEY and CDR2 SVGAGI. The CDR3 region is CASSSGQGGVASNQPQHF. Here the CDR3 DNA reads TGTGCCAGCAGTTCCGGACAGGGGGGGGTGGCTAGCAATCAGCCCCAGCATTTT.

This clonotype appeared a few times. CDR3 region: CASSGGHEQYF. The CDR3 DNA is TGTGCCAGCAGCGGGGGACACGAGCAGTACTTC. The chain has TRBV5-5 and TRBJ2-7; D may correspond to TRBD1 or TRBD2 (5 bases each). Germline CDR1 SGHKS, CDR2 YYEKEE (reference sequence). V was trimmed by 4 bases and J by 5 bases, leaving 7 bases between them. CDR3 length: 11 residues.

This clonotype was counted at least ten times. This chain uses TRBV20-1 with TRBJ2-1; D may be TRBD1 (5 bases). Trimming removed 3 bases from V and 4 bases from J, with 7 bases in between. This CDR3 contains 12 residues. Germline V gene sequence: CDR1 DFQATT, CDR2 SNEGSKA (reference sequence). DNA of the CDR3: TGCAGTGCTAGTGACAGATACAATGAGCAGTTCTTC. Its translation: CSASDRYNEQFF.

V usage is TRBV20-1 and J usage is TRBJ2-7; 7 nucleotides align to TRBD2. The germline V gene has CDR1 DFQATT and CDR2 SNEGSKA (reference sequence). The CDR3 contains 14 residues. V lost 6 bases to trimming and J lost 0 bases; unmatched junction nucleotides: 8. As DNA, the CDR3 is TGCAGTGCGACCGTCGGCGGGAGCTCCTACGAGCAGTACTTC. This encodes CSATVGGSSYEQYF.

This clonotype came up many times. The chain employs TRBV19 and TRBJ1-1; possible D gene TRBD1, 5 bases. The ends were cut back, 4 bases at V and 3 bases at J, with 9 bases in the middle. The CDR3 runs to 13 residues. Germline loops: CDR1 LNHDA, CDR2 SQIVND (reference sequence). The DNA of the CDR3 is TGTGCCAGTAGTAAGGGGCGCGACACTGAAGCTTTCTTT. It specifies CASSKGRDTEAFF.

This clonotype is termed medium-sized. V and J are TRBV9 and TRBJ2-2, with D maybe TRBD1 (5 bases). In germline, CDR1 is SGDLS, CDR2 YYNGEE. The CDR3 consists of 14 residues. V was shortened by 4 bases and J by 7 bases, with 14 bases between the two germline ends. Written as DNA, the CDR3 is TGTGCCAGCAGCCCACGGTCTCAGGGCGGGGAGCTGTTTTTT. The encoded protein is CASSPRSQGGELFF.

This clonotype was counted ten times or more. The J gene is TRBJ2-7, the V gene TRBV7-9; D gene ambiguous. There are 12 residues in the CDR3. The V gene lost 0 bases and the J gene lost 7 bases, with 7 bases spanning the gap. Germline CDR1 reads SEHNR; CDR2 reads FQNEAQ (reference sequence). In nucleotides, the CDR3 is TGTGCCAGCAGCTTAGCGTGGGGAGAGCAGTACTTC. It yields the protein CASSLAWGEQYF.

The rearrangement uses TRBV10-3 and TRBJ2-3, with a possible D match to TRBD2 (6 bases). The CDR3 contains 15 residues. The germline V gene encodes CDR1 ENHRY and CDR2 SYGVKD. The germline V and J ends were trimmed by 3 bases and 1 base, with 11 bases remaining between them. The CDR3 protein is CAISDSPGGTDTQYF. CDR3 DNA sequence: TGTGCCATCAGTGATTCACCGGGGGGCACAGATACGCAGTATTTT.

The chain employs TRBV5-1 and TRBJ2-1; D is undetermined. Germline V gives CDR1 SGHRS, CDR2 YFSETQ. V lost 0 bases and J 1 base, leaving 5 bases between the germline ends. The CDR3 sequence is 14 residues long. CDR3 sequence reads: CASSLELSYNEQFF. The CDR3 region has the DNA TGCGCCAGCAGCTTGGAACTGTCCTACAATGAGCAGTTCTTC.

At least ten counts were recorded for this clonotype. CDR3 DNA: TGCAGTGCCCCGACAGGGTTTAGCTCCTACGAGCAGTACTTC. Translated, it gives CSAPTGFSSYEQYF. The chain is built from TRBV20-1 and TRBJ2-7, with 7 bases matching TRBD1. The germline CDR1 and CDR2 sequences are DFQATT and SNEGSKA (reference sequence). This CDR3 is 14 amino acids long. After removal of 6 bases from V and 0 bases from J, the junction contained 8 bases not matched to a gene.

This chain connects TRBV24-1 to TRBJ2-5, with D tentatively TRBD1 (6 bases). The CDR3 runs to 15 residues. Trimming removed 4 bases from V and 2 bases from J, with 13 bases in between. Germline-derived CDR1 and CDR2 are KGHDR and SFDVKD. Here the CDR3 DNA reads TGTGCCACCAGTGAACCGACAGGATGGCAAGAGACCCAGTACTTC. This sequence encodes CATSEPTGWQETQYF.